Listed here are 9 T cell receptor beta chains from one sample, sequenced in a study of blood T cell repertoires in COVID-19. Measured with immunoSEQ multiplex PCR; TCRdb has only the in-frame clones, and not every one. The table lists under 250,000 clones, about 80% of them singletons, with 1.3% in the top ten. Input material: PBMCs or T cells enriched from blood (not recorded which). Receptors were obtained from a woman between 40 and 50 years old with acute COVID-19.

The chain is built from TRBV12-3 or TRBV12-4 and TRBJ1-3, with D unresolved. Deletions cut 6 bases from V and 0 bases from J, with 6 bases between. The CDR3 contains 13 residues. CDR3 region: CASRESSGNTIYF. The CDR3 bases are TGTGCCAGCAGGGAGAGCTCTGGAAACACCATATATTTT.

The V and J genes are TRBV6-5 and TRBJ1-1; no definite D call. The CDR3 contains 14 residues. V lost 0 bases, J lost 6 bases, and 11 bases lay in between. Germline values: CDR1 MNHEY, CDR2 SVGAGI. CDR3 sequence reads: CASSYSWSSAEAFF. For the CDR3, the DNA is TGTGCCAGCAGTTACTCGTGGAGTAGCGCTGAAGCTTTCTTT.

V gene TRBV11-2 combines with J gene TRBJ1-4; the match to TRBD1 covers 10 bases. CDR1 SGHAT and CDR2 FQNNGV come from the germline V gene. With 5 bases clipped from V and 8 bases from J, the junction kept 8 bases outside the gene matches. CDR3 length: 15 amino acids. The CDR3 protein is CASSTDRGHGEKLFF. The CDR3 DNA sequence: TGTGCCAGCAGCACCGACAGGGGGCATGGGGAAAAACTGTTTTTT.

The chain has TRBV28 and TRBJ1-3; 12 bases agree with TRBD1. CDR1 is MDHEN, CDR2 SYDVKM, per germline. The V gene end was trimmed by 5 bases and the J gene end by 0 bases; junction bases not matched to a gene: 14. The CDR3 consists of 20 residues. CDR3 amino acids: CASSPLTGTGGLSSGNTIYF. The CDR3, as DNA: TGTGCCAGCAGTCCCCTGACTGGGACAGGGGGCCTGTCCTCTGGAAACACCATATATTTT.

The V gene is TRBV27, the J gene TRBJ2-7; D gene uncertain. Germline loops: CDR1 MNHEY, CDR2 SMNVEV (reference sequence). Between the trimmed V and J ends, which lost 2 bases and 1 base, there was a span of 6 bases. The length of the CDR3 is 13 residues. The CDR3 coding sequence is TGTGCCAGCAGTTTAGAGGCTTCCTACGAGCAGTACTTC. Encoded protein: CASSLEASYEQYF.

This chain joins TRBV7-9 and TRBJ1-2, with D possibly TRBD1 on 6 matching bases. Trimming pared 6 bases from V and 4 bases from J, leaving 15 bases between. Germline V gene lookup returns CDR1 SEHNR and CDR2 FQNEAQ (reference sequence). The CDR3 covers 14 residues. DNA of the CDR3: TGTGCCAGCAGTATCCAGGGGCTGGGCTATGGCTACACCTTC. Its protein is CASSIQGLGYGYTF. Full variable domain (outside the CDR3, taken from reference TRBV7-9 and TRBJ1-2): DTGVSQNPRHKITKRGQNVTFRCDPISEHNRLYWYRQTLGQGPEFLTYFQNEAQLEKSRLLSDRFSAERPKGSFSTLEIQRTEQGDSAMYLCASSIQGLGYGYTFGSGTRLTVV.

The gene calls are TRBV7-6 and TRBJ2-3; 10 bases agree with TRBD2. This CDR3 spans 15 amino acids. Looked up from germline, CDR1 is SGHVS and CDR2 is FNYEAQ. Germline trimming cut 4 bases from V and 4 bases from J; bases unmatched to any gene: 5. This chain's CDR3 is CASSSSGSVADTQYF. The CDR3 DNA reads as TGTGCCAGCAGCTCTAGCGGGAGTGTAGCAGATACGCAGTATTTT.

The chain uses TRBV28 and TRBJ2-5; D might be TRBD1 (6 bases). The CDR3 spans 15 residues. Trimming shortened V by 5 bases and J by 8 bases, and 21 bases separated the two germline ends. Germline CDR1 reads MDHEN; CDR2 reads SYDVKM. CDR3 in amino acids: CASSRLWTVSGTQYF. The CDR3 DNA is TGTGCCAGCAGTCGTTTATGGACAGTTTCGGGTACCCAGTACTTC.

The sample holds one count of this clone. V gene TRBV9 combines with J gene TRBJ2-3; D perhaps matches TRBD1 (5 bases). Looked up from germline, CDR1 is SGDLS and CDR2 is YYNGEE. The CDR3 contains 14 residues. V was shortened by 7 bases and J by 4 bases, with 16 bases between the two germline ends. The CDR3 is CASGKPGNPDTQYF. The CDR3, as DNA: TGTGCCAGCGGCAAACCAGGGAACCCAGATACGCAGTATTTT. Based on the CDR3 plus reference TRBV9 and TRBJ2-3, the full variable domain is DSGVTQTPKHLITATGQRVTLRCSPRSGDLSVYWYQQSLDQGLQFLIQYYNGEERAKGNILERFSAQQFPDLHSELNLSSLELGDSALYFCASGKPGNPDTQYFGPGTRLTVL.